This T cell receptor (beta chain) was captured in a study of cytomegalovirus exposure and HLA in healthy donors. Broader study findings: It was 150 to 200 TCR beta chains that were listed as cytomegalovirus-associated.

The PCR contained 60 Vbeta and 13 Jbeta primers. Repertoires were generated with immunoSEQ multiplex PCR, while TCRdb's copy carries only in-frame clones and drops some. The table lists fewer than 150,000 clones, roughly three quarters of them singletons, with about 16% in the top ten. Note on this clone: Antigen unknown.

The receptor comes from a man between 45 and 60 years old in good health and CMV-seropositive. Sequencing input: PBMCs.

DNA of the CDR3: TGTGCCAGCAGTTTCCTATCCTACGAGCAGTACTTC. It codes for CASSFLSYEQYF. The V gene is TRBV28, the J gene TRBJ2-7; D gene unclear. The V and J ends lost 3 bases and 1 base respectively, with 4 bases between them. This CDR3 region has 12 residues. CDR1 MDHEN and CDR2 SYDVKM come from the germline V gene.